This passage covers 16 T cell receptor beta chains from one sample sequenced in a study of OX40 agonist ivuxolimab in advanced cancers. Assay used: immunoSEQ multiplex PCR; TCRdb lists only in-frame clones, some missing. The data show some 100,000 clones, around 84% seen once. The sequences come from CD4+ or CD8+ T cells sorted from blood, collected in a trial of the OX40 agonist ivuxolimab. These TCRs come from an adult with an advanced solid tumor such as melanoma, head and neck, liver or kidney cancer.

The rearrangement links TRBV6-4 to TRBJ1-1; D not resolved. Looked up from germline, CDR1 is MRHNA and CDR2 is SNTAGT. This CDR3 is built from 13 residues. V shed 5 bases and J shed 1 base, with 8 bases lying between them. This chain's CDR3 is CASSPDPNTEAFF. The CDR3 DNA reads TGTGCCAGCAGTCCGGACCCGAACACTGAAGCTTTCTTT.

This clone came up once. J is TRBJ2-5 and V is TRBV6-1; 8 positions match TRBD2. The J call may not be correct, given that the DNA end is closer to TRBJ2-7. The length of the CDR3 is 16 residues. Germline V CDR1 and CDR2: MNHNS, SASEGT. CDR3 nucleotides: TGTGCCAGCAGTGCTGCGAGCGGGAGCCTCTCCTACGAGCAGTACTTC. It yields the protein CASSAASGSLSYEQYF.

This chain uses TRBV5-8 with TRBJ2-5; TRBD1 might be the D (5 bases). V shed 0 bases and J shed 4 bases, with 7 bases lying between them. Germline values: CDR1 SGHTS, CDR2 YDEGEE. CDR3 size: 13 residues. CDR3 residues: CASSLGQSETQYF. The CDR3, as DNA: TGTGCCAGCAGCTTGGGACAGTCAGAGACCCAGTACTTC. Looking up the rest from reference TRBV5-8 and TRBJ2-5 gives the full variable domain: EAGVTQSPTHLIKTRGQQATLRCSPISGHTSVYWYQQALGLGLQFLLWYDEGEERNRGNFPPRFSGRQFPNYSSELNVNALELEDSALYLCASSLGQSETQYFGPGTRLLVL.

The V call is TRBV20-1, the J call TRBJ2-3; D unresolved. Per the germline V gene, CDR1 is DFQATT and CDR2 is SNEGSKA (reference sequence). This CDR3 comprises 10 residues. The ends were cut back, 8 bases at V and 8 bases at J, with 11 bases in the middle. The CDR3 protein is CSFQSVTQYF. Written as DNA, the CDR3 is TGCAGTTTCCAGAGTGTTACGCAGTATTTT.

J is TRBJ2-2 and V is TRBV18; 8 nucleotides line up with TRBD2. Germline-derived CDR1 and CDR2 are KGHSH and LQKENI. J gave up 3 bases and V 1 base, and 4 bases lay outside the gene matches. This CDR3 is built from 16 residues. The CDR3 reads CASSPRMREDTGELFF. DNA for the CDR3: TGTGCCAGCTCACCACGGATGCGGGAGGACACCGGGGAGCTGTTTTTT.

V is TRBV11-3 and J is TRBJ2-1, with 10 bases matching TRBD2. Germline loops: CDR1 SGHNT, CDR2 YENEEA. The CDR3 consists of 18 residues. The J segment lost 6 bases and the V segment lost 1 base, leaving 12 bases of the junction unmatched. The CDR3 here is CASSLAGGSSGSTNEQFF. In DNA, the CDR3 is TGTGCCAGCAGCTTAGCCGGTGGTTCTAGCGGGAGTACCAATGAGCAGTTCTTC.

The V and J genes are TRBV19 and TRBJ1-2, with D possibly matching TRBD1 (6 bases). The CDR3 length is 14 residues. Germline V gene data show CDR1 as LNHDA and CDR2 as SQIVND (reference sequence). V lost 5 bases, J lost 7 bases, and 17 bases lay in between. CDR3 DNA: TGTGCCAGTAGTCCGCACCCAGGGGAGGCTGGCTACACCTTC. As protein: CASSPHPGEAGYTF.

The CDR3 DNA is TGTGCCAGTAGTATCCTTCCGGGCCCCGATGGGAGTCAGCCCCAGCATTTT. This codes for CASSILPGPDGSQPQHF. The chain has TRBV19 and TRBJ1-5; no clear D gene. This CDR3 contains 17 residues. The germline V gene has CDR1 LNHDA and CDR2 SQIVND (reference sequence). Trimming left V 3 bases short and J 6 bases short, with 21 bases between.

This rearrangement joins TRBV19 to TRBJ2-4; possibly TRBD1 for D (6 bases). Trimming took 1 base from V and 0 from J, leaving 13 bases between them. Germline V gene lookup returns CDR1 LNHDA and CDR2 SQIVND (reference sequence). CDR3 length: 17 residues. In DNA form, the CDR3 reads TGTGCCAGTAGTATAGCAGGGGCAGTGGGAGCCAAAAACATTCAGTACTTC. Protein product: CASSIAGAVGAKNIQYF.

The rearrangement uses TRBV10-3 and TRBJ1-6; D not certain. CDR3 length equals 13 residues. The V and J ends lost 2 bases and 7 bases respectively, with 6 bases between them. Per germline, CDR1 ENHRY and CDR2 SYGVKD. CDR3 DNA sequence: TGTGCCATCAGTGAGCGGGGAAATTCACCCCTCCACTTT. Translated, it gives CAISERGNSPLHF.

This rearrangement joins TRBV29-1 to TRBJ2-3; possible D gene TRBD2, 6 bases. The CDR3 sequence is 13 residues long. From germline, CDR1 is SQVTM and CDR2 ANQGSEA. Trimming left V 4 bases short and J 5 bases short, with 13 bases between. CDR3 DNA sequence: TGCAGCGTTGCGTCGGGAGTGGGAGATACGCAGTATTTT. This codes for CSVASGVGDTQYF.

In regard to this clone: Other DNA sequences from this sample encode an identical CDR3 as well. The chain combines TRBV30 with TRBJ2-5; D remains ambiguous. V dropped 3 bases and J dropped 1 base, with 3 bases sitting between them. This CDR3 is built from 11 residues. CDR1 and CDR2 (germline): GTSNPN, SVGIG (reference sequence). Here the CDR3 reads CAWSPQETQYF. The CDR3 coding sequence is TGTGCCTGGAGCCCCCAAGAGACCCAGTACTTC.

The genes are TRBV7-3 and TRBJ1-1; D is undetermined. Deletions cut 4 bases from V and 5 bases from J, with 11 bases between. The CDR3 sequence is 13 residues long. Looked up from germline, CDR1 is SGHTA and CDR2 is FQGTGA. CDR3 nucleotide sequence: TGTGCCAGCAGCTCAACCCTGTCTACTGAAGCTTTCTTT. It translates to CASSSTLSTEAFF.

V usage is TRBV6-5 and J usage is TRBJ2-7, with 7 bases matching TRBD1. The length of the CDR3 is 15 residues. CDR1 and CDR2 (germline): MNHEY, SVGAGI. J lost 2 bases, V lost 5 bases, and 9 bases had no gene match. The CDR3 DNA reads TGTGCCAGCAGTCGCGTCGGGACAGCGGCCTACGAGCAGTACTTC. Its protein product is CASSRVGTAAYEQYF.

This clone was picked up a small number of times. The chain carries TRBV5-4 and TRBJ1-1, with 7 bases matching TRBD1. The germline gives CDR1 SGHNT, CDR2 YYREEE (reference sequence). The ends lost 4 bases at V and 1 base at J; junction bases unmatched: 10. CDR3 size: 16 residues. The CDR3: CASSPGGKWANTEAFF. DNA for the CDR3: TGTGCCAGCAGCCCAGGGGGTAAGTGGGCGAACACTGAAGCTTTCTTT. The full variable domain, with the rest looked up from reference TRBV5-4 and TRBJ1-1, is ETGVTQSPTHLIKTRGQQVTLRCSSQSGHNTVSWYQQALGQGPQFIFQYYREEENGRGNFPPRFSGLQFPNYSSELNVNALELDDSALYLCASSPGGKWANTEAFFGQGTRLTVV.

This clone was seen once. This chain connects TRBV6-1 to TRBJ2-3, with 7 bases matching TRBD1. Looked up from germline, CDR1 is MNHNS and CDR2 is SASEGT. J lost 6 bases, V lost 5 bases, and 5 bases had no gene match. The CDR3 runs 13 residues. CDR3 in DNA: TGTGCCAGCAGTTCGGACAGGTGGGATACGCAGTATTTT. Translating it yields CASSSDRWDTQYF.